This T cell receptor beta chain was sequenced in a study of T cell responses to AZD1222 COVID-19 vaccine. V lost 5 bases to trimming and J lost 4 bases, with 14 bases between them. CDR1 is LNHDA, CDR2 SQIVND, per germline (reference sequence). The length of the CDR3 is 15 residues. A word on this clone: No antigen is known for it.

The study's findings and limits: Within unmutated variant regions lay the reported targets of nearly half of spike-specific TCRs. Donors were mostly white British, more females; clonal diversity possibly underestimated. Two AZD1222 doses significantly raised spike-specific TCR breadth and depth over controls. Vaccine-related CD4 TCRs covered spike, predominating at 160-218 and 743-854.

Produced via immunoSEQ multiplex PCR; TCRdb's table is partial and in-frame only. This table has about 120,000 clones, 80% to 90% appearing once. Sequencing used peripheral blood, obtained on day 0 of AZD1222 vaccination. The genes are TRBV19 and TRBJ2-2; perhaps TRBD2 as D (6 bases). This TCR was sampled from an adult in good health. CDR3 sequence (DNA): TGTGCCAGTAGTTTAGCGGCGGGTTCCACCGGGGAGCTGTTTTTT. Translated: CASSLAAGSTGELFF. Full variable domain (missing parts from reference TRBV19 and TRBJ2-2): DGGITQSPKYLFRKEGQNVTLSCEQNLNHDAMYWYRQDPGQGLRLIYYSQIVNDFQKGDIAEGYSVSREKKESFPLTVTSAQKNPTAFYLCASSLAAGSTGELFFGEGSRLTVL.